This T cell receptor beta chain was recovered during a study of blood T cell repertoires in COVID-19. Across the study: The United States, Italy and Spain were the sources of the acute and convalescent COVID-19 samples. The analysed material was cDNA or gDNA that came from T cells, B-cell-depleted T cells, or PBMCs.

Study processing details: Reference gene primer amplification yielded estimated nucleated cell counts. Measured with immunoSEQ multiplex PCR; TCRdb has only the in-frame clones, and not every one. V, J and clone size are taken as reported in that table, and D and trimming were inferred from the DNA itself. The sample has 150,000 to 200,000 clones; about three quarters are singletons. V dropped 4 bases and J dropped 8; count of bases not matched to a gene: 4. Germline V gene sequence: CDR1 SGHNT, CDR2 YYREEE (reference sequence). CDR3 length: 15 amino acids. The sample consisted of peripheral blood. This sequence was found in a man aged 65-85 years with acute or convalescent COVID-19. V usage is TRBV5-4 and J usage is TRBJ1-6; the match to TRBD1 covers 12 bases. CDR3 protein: CASSEGQGAYSPLHF. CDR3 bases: TGTGCCAGCAGCGAGGGACAGGGGGCTTATTCACCCCTCCACTTT. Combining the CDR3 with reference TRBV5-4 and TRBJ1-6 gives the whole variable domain ETGVTQSPTHLIKTRGQQVTLRCSSQSGHNTVSWYQQALGQGPQFIFQYYREEENGRGNFPPRFSGLQFPNYSSELNVNALELDDSALYLCASSEGQGAYSPLHFGNGTRLTVT.